One and the same sample provided the 21 T cell receptor beta chains below, sequenced in a study of T cells in Graves' hyperthyroidism and ophthalmopathy. Amplification of TCR beta CDR3 regions used RNA as the template. First-round RT-PCR with HTBI primers amplified the TCR CDR3 region. Each CDR3 protein gets one entry after TCRdb re-called the multiplex PCR reads with MiXCR. The table shows 450,000 to 600,000 distinct CDR3 sequences, with roughly 21% occurring only once. Sequencing used blood. Every receptor here comes from a man in his forties or fifties with Graves' ophthalmopathy.

The table lists this clonotype with many counts. The V gene is TRBV6-1, the J gene TRBJ1-2, with D unresolved. V was clipped by 1 base and J by 7 bases, with 13 bases between them. The CDR3 sequence is 14 residues long. Germline V CDR1 and CDR2: MNHNS, SASEGT. CDR3 amino acids: CASSEDAALGGYTF. DNA for the CDR3: TGTGCCAGCAGTGAAGATGCAGCCTTGGGTGGCTACACCTTC.

This clonotype was found many times. The chain is built from TRBV18 and TRBJ1-1; perhaps TRBD1 as D (6 bases). CDR3 size: 17 residues. Trimming stripped 3 bases from V and 5 bases from J, with 22 bases between. From germline, CDR1 is KGHSH and CDR2 LQKENI. The CDR3 DNA follows: TGTGCCAGCTCACCCTCCGGGGGCACGACGGGGGGTACTGAAGCTTTCTTT. Its protein is CASSPSGGTTGGTEAFF.

This clonotype occurred a few times. The chain employs TRBV20-1 and TRBJ2-7; D gene ambiguous. The germline gives CDR1 DFQATT, CDR2 SNEGSKA (reference sequence). This CDR3 spans 15 amino acids. The V end was cut by 0 bases, the J end by 0 bases, with 12 bases between. The CDR3 protein is CSARDLRLSSYEQYF. The CDR3 bases are TGCAGTGCTAGAGATTTACGCTTAAGCTCCTACGAGCAGTACTTC.

This clonotype was seen a few times. V is TRBV7-3 and J is TRBJ2-7, with TRBD2 as a possible D gene (6 bases). CDR3 size: 16 residues. Germline CDR1 reads SGHTA; CDR2 reads FQGTGA. Trimming took off 5 bases at V and 3 bases at J, with 20 bases between the two ends. CDR3 residues: CASSPSGGRPNYEQYF. CDR3 sequence (DNA): TGTGCCAGCAGCCCCTCCGGTGGGAGGCCAAACTACGAGCAGTACTTC. Looking up the rest from reference TRBV7-3 and TRBJ2-7 gives the full variable domain: GAGVSQTPSNKVTEKGKYVELRCDPISGHTALYWYRQSLGQGPEFLIYFQGTGAADDSGLPNDRFFAVRPEGSVSTLKIQRTERGDSAVYLCASSPSGGRPNYEQYFGPGTRLTVT.

This sequence joins TRBV10-2 and TRBJ1-6, with D perhaps matching TRBD1 (5 bases). Germline V gives CDR1 WSHSY, CDR2 SAAADI. V was cut by 6 bases and J by 10 bases, with 28 bases left in between. The CDR3 is made up of 18 amino acids. The CDR3 DNA is TGCGCCAGCAGCAACCAGGGACCGGAGCTGGGTCGTGGATCACCCCTCCACTTT. Protein product: CASSNQGPELGRGSPLHF.

The CDR3 sequence is CASSGGDQPQHF. DNA for the CDR3: TGTGCCAGCAGTGGAGGGGATCAGCCCCAGCATTTT. The V and J genes are TRBV3-1 and TRBJ1-5, with D perhaps TRBD1 (5 bases). Deletions cut 6 bases from V and 5 bases from J, with 8 bases between. The CDR3 is made up of 12 amino acids. Germline CDR1 LGHDT, CDR2 YNNKEL (reference sequence).

The chain carries TRBV4-3 and TRBJ2-5; 10 bases fit TRBD2. The trim removed 0 bases at V and 9 bases at J, leaving 7 bases unmatched. The germline V gene has CDR1 LGHNA and CDR2 YSLEER. The CDR3 spans 15 residues. The CDR3 DNA follows: TGCGCCAGCAGCCAAGATTCTAGCGGGAGTTCGTCCCAGTACTTC. Protein product: CASSQDSSGSSSQYF.

The gene calls are TRBV5-4 and TRBJ2-7, with D perhaps being TRBD1 or TRBD2 (5 bases each). Trimming left V 4 bases short and J 2 bases short, with 13 bases between. This CDR3 comprises 14 residues. Germline V gene sequence: CDR1 SGHNT, CDR2 YYREEE (reference sequence). DNA for the CDR3: TGTGCCAGCAGCCCCGGGACGGAACCCTACGAGCAGTACTTC. The encoded protein is CASSPGTEPYEQYF.

This clonotype has more than one count but fewer than ten. CDR3 amino acids: CAIRGGQMRTDTQYF. CDR3 DNA sequence: TGTGCCATCAGAGGGGGCCAAATGCGGACAGATACGCAGTATTTT. The chain uses TRBV10-3 and TRBJ2-3, with TRBD1 identical over 7 bases. This CDR3 has 15 amino acids. Trimming cost V 6 bases and J 3 bases; bases outside gene matches: 9. Germline V gene lookup returns CDR1 ENHRY and CDR2 SYGVKD.

The chain combines TRBV6-1 with TRBJ2-5; D is possibly TRBD2 (7 bases). V was cut by 2 bases and J by 5 bases, with 12 bases left in between. CDR3 size: 14 residues. Germline lookup yields CDR1 MNHNS and CDR2 SASEGT. The chain's CDR3 is CASSEQGRVETQYF. Here the CDR3 DNA reads TGTGCCAGCAGTGAACAGGGGAGGGTGGAGACCCAGTACTTC.

J is TRBJ2-1 and V is TRBV20-1, with TRBD2 identical over 7 bases. The CDR3 sequence is 14 residues long. Trimming took 1 base from V and 0 from J; bases not matched to a gene: 0. CDR1 and CDR2 (germline): DFQATT, SNEGSKA (reference sequence). The CDR3 DNA is TGCAGTGCTAGAGGGGAGGGCTCCTACAATGAGCAGTTCTTC. Its translation is CSARGEGSYNEQFF.

This clonotype was seen many times. The gene calls are TRBV28 and TRBJ2-3; D ambiguous. The CDR3 has 15 residues. CDR1 is MDHEN, CDR2 SYDVKM, per germline. Trimming cost V 2 bases and J 0 bases, with 9 bases left between them. CDR3 DNA: TGTGCCAGCAGTTTAATGCACGGTAGCACAGATACGCAGTATTTT. It is translated as CASSLMHGSTDTQYF.

As regards this clonotype: This is likely a read error, given that the CDR3 carries no conserved phenylalanine or tryptophan at its end. The chain carries TRBV9 and TRBJ2-7; D is unresolved. The germline gives CDR1 SGDLS, CDR2 YYNGEE. Trimming cost V 3 bases and J 4 bases, with 11 bases left between them. The CDR3 totals 13 residues. CDR3 sequence: CASSGTSPYEQYS. The CDR3 DNA sequence: TGTGCCAGCAGCGGGACCTCGCCTTACGAGCAGTACTCC.

The chain couples TRBV12-3 or TRBV12-4 to TRBJ1-5; TRBD1 is a possible D gene (5 bases). V was shortened by 3 bases and J by 6 bases, with 9 bases between the two germline ends. The CDR3 is 13 amino acids. Written as DNA, the CDR3 is TGTGCCAGCAGTTTGGGGGAGAGTCAGCCCCAGCATTTT. Amino acid sequence: CASSLGESQPQHF.

This clonotype was observed a handful of times. The chain has TRBV5-1 and TRBJ2-7; D might be TRBD1 (5 bases). Trimming left V 3 bases short and J 2 bases short, with 15 bases between. Germline V gene data show CDR1 as SGHRS and CDR2 as YFSETQ. This CDR3 region has 15 residues. The CDR3 DNA reads as TGCGCCAGCAGCTCAGTGACAGTTCCTCCCTACGAGCAGTACTTC. Translation gives CASSSVTVPPYEQYF.

As concerns this clonotype: One junction end disagrees with the germline gene, perhaps due to a read error. The V call is TRBV2, the J call TRBJ1-2, with D perhaps TRBD1 (6 bases). The CDR3 totals 14 residues. Germline loops: CDR1 SNHLY, CDR2 FYNNEI. The CDR3 nucleotides are TGTGCCAGGAGTGCATCGGGGGGCGCGGGTGGCTACACCTTC. Its translation is CARSASGGAGGYTF.

There are many counts of this clonotype. The chain recombines TRBV18 with TRBJ1-1; the match to TRBD1 covers 8 bases. CDR1 and CDR2 from the germline V gene are KGHSH and LQKENI. CDR3 size: 14 residues. V shed 2 bases, J shed 4 bases, and the junction held 3 bases outside the gene matches. This CDR3 is CASSPATGGTEAFF. The CDR3 bases are TGTGCCAGCTCACCAGCAACAGGGGGCACTGAAGCTTTCTTT.

The rearrangement uses TRBV12-3 or TRBV12-4 and TRBJ1-5; 11 bases agree with TRBD1. The CDR3 extends over 17 amino acids. V lost 1 base and J lost 6; bases outside the gene matches: 8. The CDR3 DNA is TGTGCCAGCAGTTTAGTGTTGGGGACAGGGGGTAGTCAGCCCCAGCATTTT. Protein sequence: CASSLVLGTGGSQPQHF.

The V call is TRBV9, the J call TRBJ2-3, with TRBD1 matching over 8 bases. CDR3 size: 18 residues. CDR1 and CDR2 from the germline V gene are SGDLS and YYNGEE. V shed 4 bases, J shed 4 bases, and the junction held 17 bases outside the gene matches. The CDR3 DNA reads as TGTGCCAGCAGCCCCGCCCCCCGACAGGGGAAAGTCGCAGATACGCAGTATTTT. The encoded protein is CASSPAPRQGKVADTQYF.

The chain links TRBV6-2 or TRBV6-3 to TRBJ2-5; tentatively, D is TRBD1 (6 bases). Trimming removed 4 bases from V and 1 base from J, with 13 bases in between. The CDR3 spans 15 residues. Germline CDR1 is MNHEY and CDR2 is SVGEGT. CDR3: CASSSIGGRQETQYF. The CDR3 DNA reads as TGTGCCAGCAGTTCCATTGGGGGCCGCCAAGAGACCCAGTACTTC.

The J gene is TRBJ1-1, the V gene TRBV4-2; 8 bases agree with TRBD1. The V and J ends lost 6 bases and 5 bases, in that order; junction bases with no gene match: 8. This CDR3 contains 14 residues. Germline V CDR1 and CDR2: LGHNA, YNFKEQ. DNA for the CDR3: TGTGCCAGCAGTCCACAGGGGGGCAGGACTGAAGCTTTCTTT. Residues: CASSPQGGRTEAFF.